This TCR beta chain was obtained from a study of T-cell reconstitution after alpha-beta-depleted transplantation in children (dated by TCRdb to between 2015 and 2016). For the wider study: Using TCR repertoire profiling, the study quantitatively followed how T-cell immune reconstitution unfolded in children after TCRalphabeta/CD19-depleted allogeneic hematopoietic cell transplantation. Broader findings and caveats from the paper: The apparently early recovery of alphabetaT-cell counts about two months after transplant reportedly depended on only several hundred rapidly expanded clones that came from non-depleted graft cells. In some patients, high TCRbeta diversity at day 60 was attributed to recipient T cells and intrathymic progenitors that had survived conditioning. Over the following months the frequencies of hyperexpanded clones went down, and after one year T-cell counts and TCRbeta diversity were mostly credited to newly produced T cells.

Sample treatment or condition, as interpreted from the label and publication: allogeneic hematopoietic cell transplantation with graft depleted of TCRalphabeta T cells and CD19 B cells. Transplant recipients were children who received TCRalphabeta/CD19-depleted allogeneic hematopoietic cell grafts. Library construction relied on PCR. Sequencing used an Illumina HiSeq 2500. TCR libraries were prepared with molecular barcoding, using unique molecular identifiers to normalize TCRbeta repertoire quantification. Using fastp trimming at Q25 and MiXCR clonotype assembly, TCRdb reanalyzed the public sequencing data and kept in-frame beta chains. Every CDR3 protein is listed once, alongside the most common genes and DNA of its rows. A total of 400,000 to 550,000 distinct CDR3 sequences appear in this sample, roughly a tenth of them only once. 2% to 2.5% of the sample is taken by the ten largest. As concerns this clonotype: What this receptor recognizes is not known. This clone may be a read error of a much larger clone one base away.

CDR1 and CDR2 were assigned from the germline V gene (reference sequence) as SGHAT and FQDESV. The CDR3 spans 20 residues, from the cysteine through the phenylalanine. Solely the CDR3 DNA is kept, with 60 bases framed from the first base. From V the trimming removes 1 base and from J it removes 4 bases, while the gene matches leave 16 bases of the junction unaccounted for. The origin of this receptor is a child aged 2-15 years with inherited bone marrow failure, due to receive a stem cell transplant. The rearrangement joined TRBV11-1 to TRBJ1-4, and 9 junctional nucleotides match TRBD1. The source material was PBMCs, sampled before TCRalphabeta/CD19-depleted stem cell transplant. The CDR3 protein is CASSLDLGQGTRRVNEKLFF. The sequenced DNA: TGTGCCAGCAGCTTAGACCTCGGACAGGGGACGCGACGCGTTAATGAAAAACTGTTTTTT.